These 25 T cell receptor beta chains were sequenced from one sample in a study of blood T cell repertoires in COVID-19. Here immunoSEQ multiplex PCR was the method, and the copy in TCRdb shows in-frame clones only, minus some. The table has approximately 350,000 clones, roughly nine tenths seen once. Sequencing was performed on PBMCs or T cells enriched from blood (not recorded which). The receptor source for this set is a woman aged 30 to 39 who had recovered from COVID-19.

The J gene is TRBJ2-1, the V gene TRBV6-1; the match to TRBD1 covers 7 bases. The J segment lost 3 bases and the V segment lost 3 bases, leaving 11 bases of the junction unmatched. Per the germline V gene, CDR1 is MNHNS and CDR2 is SASEGT. This CDR3 comprises 17 residues. The CDR3: CASSETGSLINYNEQFF. The DNA of the CDR3 is TGTGCCAGCAGTGAGACAGGGTCCTTAATTAACTACAATGAGCAGTTCTTC.

The chain joins TRBV7-9 to TRBJ1-5; 8 positions match TRBD1. With 1 base clipped from V and 6 bases from J, the junction kept 2 bases outside the gene matches. The CDR3 extends over 14 amino acids. The germline gives CDR1 SEHNR, CDR2 FQNEAQ (reference sequence). The CDR3 DNA reads as TGTGCCAGCAGCTTAGGAGACAGGGGTCAGCCCCAGCATTTT. It codes for CASSLGDRGQPQHF.

J is TRBJ2-7 and V is TRBV9; D is possibly TRBD1 (6 bases). V lost 1 base, J lost 4 bases, and 15 bases lay in between. Germline V gives CDR1 SGDLS, CDR2 YYNGEE. The CDR3 runs 15 residues. CDR3 nucleotide sequence: TGTGCCAGCAGCGTATCCGGGACAAACCAGTACGAGCAGTACTTC. As protein: CASSVSGTNQYEQYF.

J is TRBJ1-5 and V is TRBV3-1 (or the pseudogene TRBV3-2); 12 bases map to TRBD1. The J segment lost 5 bases and the V segment lost 0 bases, leaving 5 bases of the junction unmatched. Germline V CDR1 and CDR2: LGHDT, YNNKEL (reference sequence). This CDR3 is 17 amino acids long. The CDR3 spells CASSQDYGTGGDQPQHF. The CDR3 DNA follows: TGTGCCAGCAGCCAAGATTACGGGACAGGGGGCGATCAGCCCCAGCATTTT.

The CDR3 coding sequence is TGTGCCAGCAGCTTAGTTTCAGGCACTAGCTCCTACGAGCAGTACTTC. Protein product: CASSLVSGTSSYEQYF. The chain couples TRBV7-9 to TRBJ2-7, with D perhaps TRBD2 (5 bases). The germline gives CDR1 SEHNR, CDR2 FQNEAQ (reference sequence). Trimming pared 1 base from V and 0 bases from J, leaving 13 bases between. CDR3 size: 16 residues.

This chain links TRBV12-3 or TRBV12-4 with TRBJ2-1; the match to TRBD1 covers 7 bases. The CDR3 sequence is 12 residues long. V trimming: 7 bases; J trimming: 10 bases; junction bases outside the gene matches: 7. CDR3 loop: CASTEGAREQFF. CDR3 bases: TGTGCCAGCACCGAGGGGGCGCGGGAGCAGTTCTTC.

The chain links TRBV7-2 to TRBJ2-3; a possible D gene is TRBD2 (6 bases). Per the germline V gene, CDR1 is SGHTA and CDR2 is FQGNSA. V gave up 2 bases and J gave up 1 base, with 10 bases separating them. The CDR3 spans 15 residues. Written as DNA, the CDR3 is TGTGCCAGCAGCTTATTTACGGGGGGCACAGATACGCAGTATTTT. Translating it yields CASSLFTGGTDTQYF.

CDR3 sequence (DNA): TGTGCCAGCAGCGTAGGACATTCCACTGAAGCTTTCTTT. Protein product: CASSVGHSTEAFF. The chain recombines TRBV9 with TRBJ1-1; the D is unclear. The V end was cut by 0 bases, the J end by 4 bases, with 7 bases between. The CDR3 loop spans 13 amino acids. The germline V gene encodes CDR1 SGDLS and CDR2 YYNGEE. Variable domain in full (rest from reference TRBV9 and TRBJ1-1): DSGVTQTPKHLITATGQRVTLRCSPRSGDLSVYWYQQSLDQGLQFLIQYYNGEERAKGNILERFSAQQFPDLHSELNLSSLELGDSALYFCASSVGHSTEAFFGQGTRLTVV.

CDR3 loop: CASSIGRGPTSNQPQHF. As DNA, the CDR3 is TGTGCCAGTAGTATAGGCAGGGGGCCAACGAGCAATCAGCCCCAGCATTTT. The rearrangement joins TRBV19 to TRBJ1-5, with TRBD1 matching over 8 bases. Unmatched junction bases numbered 6, after V lost 1 base and J lost 1 base. The CDR3 is 17 residues long. Germline-derived CDR1 and CDR2 are LNHDA and SQIVND (reference sequence).

V and J are TRBV27 and TRBJ2-1; 11 bases agree with TRBD2. The CDR3 covers 16 residues. J lost 12 bases, V lost 5 bases, and 15 bases had no gene match. Germline loops: CDR1 MNHEY, CDR2 SMNVEV (reference sequence). The CDR3 loop is CASSARLAGNYLGQFF. The DNA of the CDR3 is TGTGCCAGCAGTGCCCGACTAGCGGGGAACTATTTGGGGCAGTTCTTC.

The V gene is TRBV9, the J gene TRBJ2-3, with 11 nucleotides matching TRBD2. The germline V gene encodes CDR1 SGDLS and CDR2 YYNGEE. Trimming cost V 3 bases and J 5 bases; bases outside gene matches: 8. The CDR3 is made up of 16 amino acids. The chain's CDR3 is CASSAEGLAGQDTQYF. The CDR3 DNA follows: TGTGCCAGCAGCGCCGAAGGACTAGCGGGCCAAGATACGCAGTATTTT. The full variable domain, with the rest looked up from reference TRBV9 and TRBJ2-3, is DSGVTQTPKHLITATGQRVTLRCSPRSGDLSVYWYQQSLDQGLQFLIQYYNGEERAKGNILERFSAQQFPDLHSELNLSSLELGDSALYFCASSAEGLAGQDTQYFGPGTRLTVL.

CDR3 in amino acids: CASSPPGQYFYGYTF. The DNA of the CDR3 is TGTGCCAGCTCACCGCCGGGACAGTATTTTTATGGCTACACCTTC. This chain joins TRBV18 and TRBJ1-2, with TRBD1 matching over 7 bases. The CDR3 is made up of 15 amino acids. The germline CDR1 and CDR2 sequences are KGHSH and LQKENI. V shed 3 bases, J shed 5 bases, and the junction held 9 bases outside the gene matches.

The genes are TRBV25-1 and TRBJ2-7, with TRBD1 matching 10 bases. This CDR3 is 14 amino acids long. CDR1 and CDR2 from the germline V gene are MGHDK and SYGVNS. The V gene end was trimmed by 6 bases and the J gene end by 3 bases; junction bases not matched to a gene: 5. For the CDR3, the DNA is TGTGCCAGCAGAAGACAGGGGGCCTTCTACGAGCAGTACTTC. Amino acids: CASRRQGAFYEQYF.

CDR3 in amino acids: CASSFWQNTEAFF. CDR3 bases: TGCGCCAGCAGCTTTTGGCAAAACACTGAAGCTTTCTTT. The chain combines TRBV5-1 with TRBJ1-1; D remains ambiguous. Trimming stripped 2 bases from V and 2 bases from J, with 7 bases between. From germline, CDR1 is SGHRS and CDR2 YFSETQ. CDR3 length equals 13 residues.

V and J are TRBV2 and TRBJ2-1; 12 nucleotides match TRBD2. The V and J ends lost 5 bases and 6 bases, in that order; junction bases with no gene match: 5. This CDR3 has 15 residues. Germline lookup yields CDR1 SNHLY and CDR2 FYNNEI. The CDR3 spells CASSRQLAGGNEQFF. The CDR3 coding sequence is TGTGCCAGCAGTCGTCAACTAGCGGGAGGCAATGAGCAGTTCTTC. Supplemented by reference TRBV2 and TRBJ2-1, the full variable domain reads EPEVTQTPSHQVTQMGQEVILRCVPISNHLYFYWYRQILGQKVEFLVSFYNNEISEKSEIFDDQFSVERPDGSNFTLKIRSTKLEDSAMYFCASSRQLAGGNEQFFGPGTRLTVL.

This clone occurred once. This sequence joins TRBV7-9 and TRBJ1-2; weak D call: TRBD1 (6 bases). The germline V gene encodes CDR1 SEHNR and CDR2 FQNEAQ (reference sequence). The CDR3 sequence is 17 residues long. With 6 bases removed from V and 0 bases from J, the gap between germline ends came to 20 bases. The CDR3: CASSFAGQGPTNYGYTF. DNA of the CDR3: TGTGCCAGCAGTTTCGCAGGGCAGGGGCCAACTAACTATGGCTACACCTTC.

The chain couples TRBV9 to TRBJ2-2; a weak D match, TRBD2 (5 bases). This CDR3 has 14 amino acids. From germline, CDR1 is SGDLS and CDR2 YYNGEE. V lost 3 bases, J lost 5 bases, and 11 bases lay in between. CDR3 amino acids: CASSARTGTGELFF. CDR3 DNA sequence: TGTGCCAGCAGCGCCCGGACTGGAACCGGGGAGCTGTTTTTT.

The V gene is TRBV2, the J gene TRBJ1-1; tentative D call: TRBD1 (6 bases). CDR1 is SNHLY and CDR2 is FYNNEI in the germline V gene. The CDR3 has 16 amino acids. V was clipped by 3 bases and J by 4 bases, with 18 bases between them. The chain's CDR3 is CASSDRGVGAGTEAFF. In DNA form, the CDR3 reads TGTGCCAGCAGTGACAGGGGAGTAGGTGCGGGCACTGAAGCTTTCTTT.

This chain links TRBV12-3 or TRBV12-4 with TRBJ2-6; D is unresolved. The CDR3 is made up of 13 amino acids. The V end lost 6 bases, the J end lost 4 bases, and 7 bases lay between the germline ends. CDR3 DNA sequence: TGTGCCAGCAGAACATGGGGGGCCAACGTCCTGACTTTC. It codes for CASRTWGANVLTF.

The chain combines TRBV28 with TRBJ1-5; no definite D call. CDR3 length: 15 amino acids. Trimming stripped 1 base from V and 5 bases from J, with 12 bases between. Germline V gene data show CDR1 as MDHEN and CDR2 as SYDVKM. The CDR3: CASSLYWESYQPQHF. DNA of the CDR3: TGTGCCAGCAGTTTATATTGGGAGTCGTATCAGCCCCAGCATTTT.

The CDR3 loop is CASSEAGGSYEQYF. The CDR3 bases are TGTGCCAGCAGTGAAGCGGGGGGCTCCTACGAGCAGTACTTC. V and J are TRBV2 and TRBJ2-7; D perhaps matches TRBD2 (6 bases). V shed 0 bases and J shed 0 bases, with 6 bases lying between them. This CDR3 has 14 residues. Germline CDR1 and CDR2: SNHLY and FYNNEI. The variable domain in full, with the rest retrieved from reference TRBV2 and TRBJ2-7, is EPEVTQTPSHQVTQMGQEVILRCVPISNHLYFYWYRQILGQKVEFLVSFYNNEISEKSEIFDDQFSVERPDGSNFTLKIRSTKLEDSAMYFCASSEAGGSYEQYFGPGTRLTVT.

The chain is built from TRBV7-9 and TRBJ2-5; 8 bases map to TRBD1. In germline, CDR1 is SEHNR, CDR2 FQNEAQ (reference sequence). The V and J ends lost 5 bases and 3 bases, in that order; junction bases with no gene match: 5. This CDR3 has 14 amino acids. This CDR3 is CASSPRDRKETQYF. CDR3 coding DNA: TGTGCCAGCAGCCCCCGGGACAGGAAAGAGACCCAGTACTTC.

The CDR3 bases are TGTGCCTGGAGTCTCCGACTAGGAACGCAGTATTTT. Its translation is CAWSLRLGTQYF. The rearrangement links TRBV30 to TRBJ2-3; a weak D match, TRBD2 (6 bases). Germline CDR1 GTSNPN, CDR2 SVGIG (reference sequence). The CDR3 consists of 12 residues. V lost 2 bases and J 9 bases, leaving 12 bases between the germline ends.

The chain is built from TRBV5-1 and TRBJ2-7, with D unclear. This CDR3 spans 14 amino acids. The germline gives CDR1 SGHRS, CDR2 YFSETQ. V was shortened by 4 bases and J by 4 bases, with 15 bases between the two germline ends. The CDR3 spells CASSPGLLGYEQYF. The CDR3 region has the DNA TGCGCCAGCAGCCCTGGATTGCTAGGTTACGAGCAGTACTTC. Full variable domain (missing parts from reference TRBV5-1 and TRBJ2-7): KAGVTQTPRYLIKTRGQQVTLSCSPISGHRSVSWYQQTPGQGLQFLFEYFSETQRNKGNFPGRFSGRQFSNSRSEMNVSTLELGDSALYLCASSPGLLGYEQYFGPGTRLTVT.

This clone came up a few times. The chain uses TRBV6-1 and TRBJ1-2, with TRBD1 as a possible D gene (5 bases). CDR1 MNHNS and CDR2 SASEGT come from the germline V gene. Trimming took 2 bases from V and 5 from J, leaving 18 bases between them. This CDR3 comprises 16 residues. The CDR3 loop is CASSETRTGGGYGYTF. The CDR3 region has the DNA TGTGCCAGCAGTGAAACCCGGACCGGGGGGGGGTATGGCTACACCTTC.